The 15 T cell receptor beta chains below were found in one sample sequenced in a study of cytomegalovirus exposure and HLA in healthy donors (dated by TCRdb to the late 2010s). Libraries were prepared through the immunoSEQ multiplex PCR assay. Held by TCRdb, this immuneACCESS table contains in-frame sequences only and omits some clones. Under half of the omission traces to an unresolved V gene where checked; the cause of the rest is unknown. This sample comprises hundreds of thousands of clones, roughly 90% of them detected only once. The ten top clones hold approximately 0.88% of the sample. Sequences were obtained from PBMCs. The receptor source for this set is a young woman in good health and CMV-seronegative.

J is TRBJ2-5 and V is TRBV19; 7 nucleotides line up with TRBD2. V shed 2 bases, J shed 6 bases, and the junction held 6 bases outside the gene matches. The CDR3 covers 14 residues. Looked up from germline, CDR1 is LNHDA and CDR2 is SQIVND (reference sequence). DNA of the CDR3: TGTGCCAGTAGTATATCGACTAGCTCACAGACCCAGTACTTC. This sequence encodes CASSISTSSQTQYF.

The CDR3: CASSLDFVSSEQYF. Here the CDR3 DNA reads TGTGCCAGCAGCTTGGATTTTGTTAGCTCCGAGCAGTACTTC. The chain links TRBV5-4 to TRBJ2-7; D is uncertain. The CDR3 spans 14 residues. The ends were cut back, 0 bases at V and 6 bases at J, with 13 bases in the middle. Per the germline V gene, CDR1 is SGHNT and CDR2 is YYREEE (reference sequence).

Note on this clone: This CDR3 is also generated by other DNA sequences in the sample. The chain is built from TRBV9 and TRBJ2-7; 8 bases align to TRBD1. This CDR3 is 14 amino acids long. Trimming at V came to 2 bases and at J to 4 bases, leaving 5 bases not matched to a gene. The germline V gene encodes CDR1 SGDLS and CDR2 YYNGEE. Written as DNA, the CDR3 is TGTGCCAGCAGCGTCGGGACAGGCCTGTACGAGCAGTACTTC. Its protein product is CASSVGTGLYEQYF.

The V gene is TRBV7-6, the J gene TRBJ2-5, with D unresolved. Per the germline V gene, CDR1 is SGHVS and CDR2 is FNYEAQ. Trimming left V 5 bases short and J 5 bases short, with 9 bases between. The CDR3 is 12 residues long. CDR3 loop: CASSPTRETQYF. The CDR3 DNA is TGTGCCAGCAGCCCGACACGGGAGACCCAGTACTTC. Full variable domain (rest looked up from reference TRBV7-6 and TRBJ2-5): GAGVSQSPRYKVTKRGQDVALRCDPISGHVSLYWYRQALGQGPEFLTYFNYEAQQDKSGLPNDRFSAERPEGSISTLTIQRTEQRDSAMYRCASSPTRETQYFGPGTRLLVL.

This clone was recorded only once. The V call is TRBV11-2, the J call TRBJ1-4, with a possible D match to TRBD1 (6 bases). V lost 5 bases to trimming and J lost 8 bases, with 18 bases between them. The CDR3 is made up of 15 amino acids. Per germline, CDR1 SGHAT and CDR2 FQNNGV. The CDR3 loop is CASSLEQGLGEKLFF. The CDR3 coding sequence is TGTGCCAGCAGCCTGGAACAGGGCTTGGGGGAAAAACTGTTTTTT.

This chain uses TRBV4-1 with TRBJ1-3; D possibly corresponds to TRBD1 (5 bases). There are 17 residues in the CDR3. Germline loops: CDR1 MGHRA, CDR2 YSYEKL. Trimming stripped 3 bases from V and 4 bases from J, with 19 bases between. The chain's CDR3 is CASSHPRTGGDGNTIYF. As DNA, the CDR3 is TGCGCCAGCAGCCACCCAAGGACGGGAGGGGACGGAAACACCATATATTTT.

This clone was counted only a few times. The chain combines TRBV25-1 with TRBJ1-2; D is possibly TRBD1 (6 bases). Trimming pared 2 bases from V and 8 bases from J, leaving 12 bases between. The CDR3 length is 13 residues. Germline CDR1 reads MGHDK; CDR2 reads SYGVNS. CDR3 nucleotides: TGTGCCAGCAGTGAAAACAGGGAGGGCGGCTACACCTTC. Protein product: CASSENREGGYTF.

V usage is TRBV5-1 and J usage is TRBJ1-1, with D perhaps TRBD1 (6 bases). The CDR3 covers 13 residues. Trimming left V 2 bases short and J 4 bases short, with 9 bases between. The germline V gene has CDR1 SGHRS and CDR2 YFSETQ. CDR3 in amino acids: CASSLGGSTEAFF. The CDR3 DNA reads TGCGCCAGCAGCTTAGGGGGTTCCACTGAAGCTTTCTTT.

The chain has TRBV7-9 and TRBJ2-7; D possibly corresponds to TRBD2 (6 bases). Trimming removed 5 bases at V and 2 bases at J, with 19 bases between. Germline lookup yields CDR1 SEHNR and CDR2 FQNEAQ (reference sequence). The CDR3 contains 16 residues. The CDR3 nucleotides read TGTGCCAGCAGCCCCCCGGGGCTGGGGGAGGCCTACGAGCAGTACTTC. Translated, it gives CASSPPGLGEAYEQYF.

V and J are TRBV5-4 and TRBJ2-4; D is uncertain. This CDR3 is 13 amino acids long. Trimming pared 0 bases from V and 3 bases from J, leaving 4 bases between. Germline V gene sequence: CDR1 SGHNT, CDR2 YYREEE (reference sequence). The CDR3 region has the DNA TGTGCCAGCAGCTTGGTCGGCAAAAACATTCAGTACTTC. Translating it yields CASSLVGKNIQYF.

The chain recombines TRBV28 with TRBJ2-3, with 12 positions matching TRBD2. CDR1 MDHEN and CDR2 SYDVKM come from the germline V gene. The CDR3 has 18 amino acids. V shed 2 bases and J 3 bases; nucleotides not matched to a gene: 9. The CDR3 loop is CASSLGPGLAGMTDTQYF. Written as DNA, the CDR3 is TGTGCCAGCAGTTTAGGGCCTGGACTAGCGGGAATGACAGATACGCAGTATTTT.

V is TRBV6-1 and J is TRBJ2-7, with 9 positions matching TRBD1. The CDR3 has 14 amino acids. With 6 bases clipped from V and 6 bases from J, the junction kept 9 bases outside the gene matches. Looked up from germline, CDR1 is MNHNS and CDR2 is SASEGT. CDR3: CASRTGGEITEQYF. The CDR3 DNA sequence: TGTGCCAGCAGGACAGGGGGGGAGATTACCGAGCAGTACTTC.

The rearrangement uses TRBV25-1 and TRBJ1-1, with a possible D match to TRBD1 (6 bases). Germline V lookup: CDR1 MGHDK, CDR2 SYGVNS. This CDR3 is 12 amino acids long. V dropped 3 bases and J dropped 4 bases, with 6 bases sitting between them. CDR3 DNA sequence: TGTGCCAGCAGTGAGGGGGCCACTGAAGCTTTCTTT. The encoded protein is CASSEGATEAFF.

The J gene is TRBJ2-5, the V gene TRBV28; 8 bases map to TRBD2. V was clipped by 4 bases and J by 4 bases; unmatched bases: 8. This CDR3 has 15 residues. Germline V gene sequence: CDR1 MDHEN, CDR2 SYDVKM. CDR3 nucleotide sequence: TGTGCCAGCAGTTCTTCCGGGACTAGGGGAGAGACCCAGTACTTC. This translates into CASSSSGTRGETQYF.

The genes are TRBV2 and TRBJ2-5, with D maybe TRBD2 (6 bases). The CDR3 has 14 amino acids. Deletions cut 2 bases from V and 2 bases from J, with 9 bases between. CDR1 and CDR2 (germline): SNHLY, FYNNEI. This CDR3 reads CASSEQGGQETQYF. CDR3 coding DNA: TGTGCCAGCAGTGAACAGGGAGGACAAGAGACCCAGTACTTC.